This T cell receptor beta chain was recorded in a study of blood T cell repertoires in COVID-19. In Cohort 3, a recovered donor had either two negative PCRs, clearance, or symptom resolution. Germline lookup yields CDR1 LGHDT and CDR2 YNNKEL (reference sequence). V was shortened by 0 bases and J by 10 bases, with 19 bases between the two germline ends. This CDR3 contains 16 residues. Sequencing used immunoSEQ multiplex PCR; TCRdb keeps in-frame clones, though not all of them. Of more than 150,000 clones listed, around four fifths were seen once; the top ten hold roughly 17%. V is TRBV3-1 (or the pseudogene TRBV3-2) and J is TRBJ2-1, with TRBD1 as a possible D gene (6 bases). The clonotype was recovered from a woman aged 45-65 years who had recovered from COVID-19. Specimen: PBMCs or T cells enriched from blood (not recorded which). The CDR3 reads CASSQDVGAYTREQFF. CDR3 DNA: TGTGCCAGCAGCCAAGATGTGGGGGCCTATACAAGAGAGCAGTTCTTC.